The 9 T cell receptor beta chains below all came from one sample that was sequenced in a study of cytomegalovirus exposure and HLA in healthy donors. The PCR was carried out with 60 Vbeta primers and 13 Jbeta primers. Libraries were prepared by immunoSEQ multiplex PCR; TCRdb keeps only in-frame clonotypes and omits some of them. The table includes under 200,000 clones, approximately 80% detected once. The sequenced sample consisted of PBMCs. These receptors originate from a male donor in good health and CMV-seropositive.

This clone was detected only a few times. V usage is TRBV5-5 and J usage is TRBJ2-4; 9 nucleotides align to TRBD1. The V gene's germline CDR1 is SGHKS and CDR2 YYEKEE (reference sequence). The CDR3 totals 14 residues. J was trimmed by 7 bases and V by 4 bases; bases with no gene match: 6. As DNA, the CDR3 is TGTGCCAGCAGCACCGGGACAGGGCGGAACATTCAGTACTTC. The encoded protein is CASSTGTGRNIQYF.

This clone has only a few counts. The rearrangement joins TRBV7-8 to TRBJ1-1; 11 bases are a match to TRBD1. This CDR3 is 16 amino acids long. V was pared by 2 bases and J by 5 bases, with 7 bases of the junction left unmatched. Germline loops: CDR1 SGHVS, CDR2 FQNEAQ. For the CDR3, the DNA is TGTGCCAGCAGCTTAAGGACAGGGGGCCAGAGTACTGAAGCTTTCTTT. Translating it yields CASSLRTGGQSTEAFF.

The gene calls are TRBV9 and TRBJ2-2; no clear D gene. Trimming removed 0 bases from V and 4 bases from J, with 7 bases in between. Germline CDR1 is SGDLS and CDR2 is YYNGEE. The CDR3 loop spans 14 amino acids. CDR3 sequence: CASSVASGTGELFF. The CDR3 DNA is TGTGCCAGCAGCGTAGCTTCCGGCACCGGGGAGCTGTTTTTT.

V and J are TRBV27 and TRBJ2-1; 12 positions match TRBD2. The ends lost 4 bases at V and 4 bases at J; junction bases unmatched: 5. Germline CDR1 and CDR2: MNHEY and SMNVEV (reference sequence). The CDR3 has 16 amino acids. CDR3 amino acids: CASSSKTSGGYNEQFF. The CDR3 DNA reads TGTGCCAGCAGTTCCAAGACTAGCGGGGGTTACAATGAGCAGTTCTTC.

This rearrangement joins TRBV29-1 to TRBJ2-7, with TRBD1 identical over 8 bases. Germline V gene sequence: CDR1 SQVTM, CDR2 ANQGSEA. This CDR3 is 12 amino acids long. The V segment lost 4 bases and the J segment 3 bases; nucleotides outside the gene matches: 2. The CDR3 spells CSVAGTGYEQYF. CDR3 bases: TGCAGCGTTGCCGGGACAGGCTACGAGCAGTACTTC.

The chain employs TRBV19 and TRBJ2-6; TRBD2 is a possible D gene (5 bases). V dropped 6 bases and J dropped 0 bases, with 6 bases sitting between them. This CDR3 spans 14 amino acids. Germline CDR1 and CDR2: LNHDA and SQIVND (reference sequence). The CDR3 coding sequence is TGTGCCAGTAGAGGGAGCTCTGGGGCCAACGTCCTGACTTTC. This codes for CASRGSSGANVLTF.

DNA for the CDR3: TGTGCCAGCAGATCCATGTCGGGGGAGGGGCTGAACACTGAAGCTTTCTTT. It is translated as CASRSMSGEGLNTEAFF. The gene calls are TRBV11-3 and TRBJ1-1, with D tentatively TRBD1 (5 bases). Looked up from germline, CDR1 is SGHNT and CDR2 is YENEEA. Trimming took 6 bases from V and 0 from J, leaving 20 bases between them. The CDR3 is made up of 17 amino acids. The full variable domain, its missing parts supplied by reference TRBV11-3 and TRBJ1-1, is EAGVVQSPRYKIIEKKQPVAFWCNPISGHNTLYWYLQNLGQGPELLIRYENEEAVDDSQLPKDRFSAERLKGVDSTLKIQPAELGDSAVYLCASRSMSGEGLNTEAFFGQGTRLTVV.

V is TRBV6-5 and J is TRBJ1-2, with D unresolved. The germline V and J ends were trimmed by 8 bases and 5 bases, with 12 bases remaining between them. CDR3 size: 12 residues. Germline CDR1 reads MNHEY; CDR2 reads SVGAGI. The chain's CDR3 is CASRDTLYGYTF. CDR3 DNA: TGTGCCAGCCGAGACACCTTGTATGGCTACACCTTC.

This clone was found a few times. The CDR3: CASSVLTGGTEAFF. In DNA, the CDR3 is TGTGCCAGCAGTGTATTAACAGGGGGGACTGAAGCTTTCTTT. The chain carries TRBV2 and TRBJ1-1; the match to TRBD1 covers 8 bases. CDR1 is SNHLY, CDR2 FYNNEI, per germline. The CDR3 is 14 amino acids. Trimming took 4 bases from V and 5 from J; bases not matched to a gene: 6.